These 5 T cell receptor beta chains were sequenced from one sample in a study of beta chain features in type 1 diabetes. Regarding the study as a whole: In all four CD4+ subsets, TCRB CDR3 length was significantly, moderately reduced in type 1 diabetes.

Antigens for these TCRs are unknown. The whole isolated RNA underwent reverse transcription, so sequencing captured expressed TCRB transcripts. Profiling relied on immunoSEQ multiplex PCR, and the TCRdb table lists in-frame clones only, not all of them. The table shows hundreds of thousands of clones, with 11% to 15% occurring only once. Input material: naive CD4+ T cells from blood. These receptors were obtained from a man aged 18 to 29 with type 1 diabetes.

This clone was observed a few times. V is TRBV7-9 and J is TRBJ2-1, with D unclear. The germline gives CDR1 SEHNR, CDR2 FQNEAQ (reference sequence). The CDR3 runs to 13 residues. The germline V and J ends were trimmed by 5 bases and 8 bases, with 13 bases remaining between them. The CDR3 loop is CASSPLRVDEQFF. The CDR3 nucleotides are TGTGCCAGCAGCCCTCTTAGGGTGGATGAGCAGTTCTTC.

This clone was picked up a small number of times. J is TRBJ2-1 and V is TRBV21-1; TRBD2 is taken as the D call from the table, unchecked against the DNA. TRBV21-1 is labeled a pseudogene. There are 15 residues in the CDR3. The CDR3 DNA reads TGTGCCACCCCTTTATCCCCGGGAGGGATGAATGAGCAGTTCTTC. Amino acids: CATPLSPGGMNEQFF.

This clone was seen more than once but under ten times. The genes are TRBV27 and TRBJ1-6, with D uncertain. The germline V gene has CDR1 MNHEY and CDR2 SMNVEV (reference sequence). The V end was cut by 6 bases, the J end by 8 bases, with 5 bases between. The CDR3 extends over 11 amino acids. CDR3 in DNA: TGTGCCAGCAGACCGGATTCACCCCTCCACTTT. Protein sequence: CASRPDSPLHF.

This chain links TRBV5-4 with TRBJ2-6; the match to TRBD1 covers 8 bases. This CDR3 comprises 16 residues. Germline V gene sequence: CDR1 SGHNT, CDR2 YYREEE (reference sequence). The junction had 7 bases not matched to a gene; V was cut back by 4 bases and J by 4 bases. The CDR3, as DNA: TGTGCCAGCAGCGTCGGACAGGGTGCCGGGGCCAACGTCCTGACTTTC. Translated: CASSVGQGAGANVLTF.

The chain is built from TRBV6-5 and TRBJ1-5; TRBD1 might be the D (5 bases). Per the germline V gene, CDR1 is MNHEY and CDR2 is SVGAGI. Trimming stripped 2 bases from V and 1 base from J, with 12 bases between. The CDR3 consists of 16 residues. CDR3 sequence reads: CASSYGGPGSNQPQHF. The CDR3 DNA follows: TGTGCCAGCAGTTACGGTGGACCAGGGAGCAATCAGCCCCAGCATTTT.